The sequence of this TCR beta chain was determined in a study of monozygotic twins with inflammatory bowel disease. This CDR3 has 17 amino acids. Germline V lookup: CDR1 MDHEN, CDR2 SYDVKM. Per sample, reverse transcription was split into eight reactions. TCRdb re-called the 5' RACE reads and catalogs CDR3 proteins one per entry, DNA excluded. The listing records a few hundred thousand distinct CDR3 sequences. The rearrangement joins TRBV28 to TRBJ1-2; the D gene TCRdb calls, TRBD1, cannot be checked with no DNA. Sequencing input: blood. The sequence came from a human donor with ulcerative colitis or Crohn's disease, or a healthy co-twin of an affected twin (not recorded which). The CDR3 reads CASTLEGQGVWNYGYTF.